This T cell receptor (beta chain) was captured by sequencing in a study of shared clonotypes between healthy human individuals. On this clone itself: Its antigen is unknown. Other DNA sequences in the sample encode the same CDR3.

V shed 0 bases and J shed 4 bases, with 6 bases lying between them. CDR1 is MNHEY and CDR2 is SVGAGI in the germline V gene. There are 13 residues in the CDR3. Healthy HIV-negative adults with no recent acute infections or vaccinations were recruited as donors. General study points: Sampling was confined to blood; repertoires within tissues likely differ.

Deep-level assay runs were performed. Clones were read by immunoSEQ multiplex PCR, and TCRdb kept only the in-frame ones, dropping some. The sample lists 490,000 or so clones; 65% to 80% were seen once. This chain uses TRBV6-5 with TRBJ1-2; D ambiguous. The sequenced sample consisted of PBMCs. This receptor was obtained from a woman aged 40-49 years in good health. Some clones in this sample may be carry-over from other donors' samples. Written as DNA, the CDR3 is TGTGCCAGCAGTTACTCGTTGCTCTATGGCTACACCTTC. It encodes CASSYSLLYGYTF.